A selection of T cell receptor beta chains follows, all from one sample in a study of cytomegalovirus exposure and HLA in healthy donors. The data were produced by immunoSEQ multiplex PCR, yet TCRdb's version contains in-frame clones alone and is incomplete. Of over 200,000 clones listed, roughly 80% are singletons. The sample consisted of PBMCs. The receptors were gathered from a male donor in good health and CMV-seronegative. Both conserved end residues are part of each CDR3. Each record gives: J gene, V gene, clone size, D gene, CDR3 protein. A D gene is named only where the DNA matches it firmly. The size entry is marked missing in some rows and otherwise reads once, few, many or a size class.

>TRBJ2-5|TRBV19|.|TRBD2
CASSEASGGETQYF
>TRBJ1-1|TRBV5-1|.|TRBD1
CASSPGTGMNTEAFF
>TRBJ2-5|TRBV7-6|.|.
CASSPYQETQYF
>TRBJ2-3|TRBV28|.|.
CASSLVDYADTQYF
>TRBJ1-5|TRBV18|few|.
CASSPLGVLGRPQHF
>TRBJ2-1|TRBV5-6|.|.
CASSLRPGRNEQFF
>TRBJ2-7|TRBV5-8|.|TRBD2
CASSDSGRAYEQYF
>TRBJ1-1|TRBV5-5|few|.
CASSLRLRDAAEAFF
>TRBJ2-2|TRBV5-4|.|.
CATTPGGSNTGELFF
>TRBJ2-1|TRBV19|.|.
CASSMGSPPLYNEQFF
>TRBJ1-5|TRBV27|few|TRBD1
CASSPSGTGTGSNQPQHF
>TRBJ1-1|TRBV7-9|few|TRBD1
CASTPGGTEAFF
>TRBJ2-1|TRBV29-1|.|.
CSAGTGARVAGAIEQFF
>TRBJ2-3|TRBV5-1|.|TRBD2
CASSTGTSGSTDTQYF
>TRBJ1-2|TRBV15|.|.
CATSLQKTNYGYTF
>TRBJ2-5|TRBV5-1|.|TRBD1
CASSFTGDRQTQYF
>TRBJ2-7|TRBV2|few|TRBD1
CASGQGQGEQYF
>.|TRBV19|.|.
CASSSPIDYEQYF
>TRBJ2-5|TRBV7-2|.|TRBD2
CASSFPGLAGAKTQYF
>TRBJ1-4|TRBV9|.|.
CASSVGEGHEKLFF
>.|TRBV6-5|.|TRBD1
CASSYATGQGTYEQYF
>TRBJ1-2|TRBV5-5|.|TRBD1
CASSAYGTVLYGYTF
>TRBJ1-1|TRBV7-8|.|.
CASSLEEGRTEAFF
>TRBJ1-3|TRBV5-1|few|.
CASSLLGDLSGNTIYF
>TRBJ1-4|TRBV27|.|TRBD1
CASSPTGGGSEKLFF
>TRBJ1-2|TRBV18|many|.
CASSPPGGAVTNYGYTF
>TRBJ2-1|TRBV6-1|.|.
CASSESRVSEQFF
>TRBJ1-2|TRBV6-1|.|TRBD1
CASRKRQGANGYTF
>TRBJ2-7|TRBV7-9|.|.
CATQGPSYEQYF
>TRBJ2-7|TRBV30|.|.
CAWSGHYEQYF
>TRBJ1-4|TRBV5-4|few|.
CASSKRQATNEKLFF
>TRBJ1-1|TRBV29-1|.|TRBD1
CSVEDRQGDEAFF
>TRBJ2-2|TRBV6-5|.|.
CASKGVTGELFF
>TRBJ2-6|TRBV18|.|.
CASSRRDSSSGANVLTF
>TRBJ2-2|TRBV7-9|.|TRBD2
CASSNRTSGRSGTGELFF
>TRBJ2-7|TRBV5-1|.|.
CASSLRGIESYEQYF
>TRBJ2-7|TRBV28|.|TRBD2
CAAQTSGWAYEQYF
>TRBJ2-1|TRBV9|.|TRBD2
CASSVSVAGTGTGNEQFF
>TRBJ2-2|TRBV5-1|.|TRBD2
CASRLGLAGGSTGELFF